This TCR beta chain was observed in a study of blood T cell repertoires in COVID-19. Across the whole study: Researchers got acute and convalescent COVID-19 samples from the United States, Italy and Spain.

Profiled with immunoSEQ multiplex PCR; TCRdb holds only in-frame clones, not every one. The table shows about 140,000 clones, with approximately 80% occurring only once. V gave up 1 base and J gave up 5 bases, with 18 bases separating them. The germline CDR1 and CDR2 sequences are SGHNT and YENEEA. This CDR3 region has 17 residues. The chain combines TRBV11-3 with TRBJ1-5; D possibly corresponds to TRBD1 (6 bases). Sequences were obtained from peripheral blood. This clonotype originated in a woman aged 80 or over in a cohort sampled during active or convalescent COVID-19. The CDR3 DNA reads TGTGCCAGCAGCTTAGGGAGACAGGCAGGTTCTCATCAGCCCCAGCATTTT. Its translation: CASSLGRQAGSHQPQHF.